This TCR beta chain is from a study of T cell responses to AZD1222 COVID-19 vaccine. Study as a whole: Both about-4-week and about-12-week second-dose recipients were combined. Regarding the study as a whole: Two AZD1222 administrations were followed by greater Spike-specific TCR breadth and depth. Without day 14 samples, only post-peak T cell repertoires were studied. Most donors were white British, females outnumbered males, and clonal diversity was possibly underestimated.

Sequenced by immunoSEQ multiplex PCR; TCRdb stores in-frame clones only, minus some. The data show some 82,000 clones, with 85% to 90% seen just once and 5.7% held by the top ten. A remark on this clone: Its antigen is not identified.

The receptor comes from an adult in good health. Sequenced here: peripheral blood, sampled on day 0 of AZD1222 vaccination.

In DNA, the CDR3 is TGTGCCAGCAGCTTGACAGGACCAGGAAACACCATATATTTT. Translating gives CASSLTGPGNTIYF. V and J are TRBV7-3 and TRBJ1-3; a weak D match, TRBD1 (6 bases). Germline CDR1 reads SGHTA; CDR2 reads FQGTGA. Trimming took 3 bases from V and 4 from J, leaving 10 bases between them. The CDR3 has 14 residues.